This T cell receptor beta chain stems from a study of cytomegalovirus exposure and HLA in healthy donors. Vbeta (60) and Jbeta (13) primers were used in the PCR. Only in-frame clones appear in the TCRdb table, and some are missing; sequencing was by immunoSEQ multiplex PCR. This sample has around 180,000 clones; about 90% occur once, and the top ten carry about 0.24%. The ends were cut back, 8 bases at V and 0 bases at J, with 14 bases in the middle. Germline V gene sequence: CDR1 LGHNA, CDR2 YNFKEQ. The CDR3 spans 15 residues. The TCR was taken from a girl under three years old in good health and CMV-seronegative. Sequencing input: PBMCs. The rearrangement joins TRBV4-2 to TRBJ2-1; unclear D gene. The CDR3, as DNA: TGTGCCAGCTCCCCGCCACTGAGCTCCTACAATGAGCAGTTCTTC. Protein product: CASSPPLSSYNEQFF.